This T cell receptor beta chain was documented in a study of identical twins (dated by TCRdb to 2015 to 2016). A note on the overall study: To test whether fetal clonotypes persist, this study deep-sequenced TCR alpha and beta repertoires from monozygotic twins, from unrelated adults of various ages, and from cord blood. To rule out contamination, the twin experiments were replicated at different times with different library preparation protocols. On the study overall, not on this receptor specifically: Zero-insertion analyses could be partly confounded by invariant T cells such as MAIT and iNKT, although diverse VJ usage argued against such confounding for most clonotypes. Because the same donors could not be followed over many years, the conclusions relied on cross-sectional statistical analysis. In monozygotic twins, recombination models systematically underestimated out-of-frame TCR alpha sharing, but the models matched the sharing seen between unrelated individuals. Compared with coincidental sharing between unrelated individuals, out-of-frame TCR alpha sequences shared between twins showed an excess of sequences with low generation probability. Excess twin sharing in beta out-of-frame sequences was weaker because fewer shared sequences lowered the signal-to-noise ratio. Abundant cord blood beta clonotypes carried fewer insertions; young adult naive repertoires showed a weaker similar trend, while memory repertoires showed none.

From the cysteine through the phenylalanine, the CDR3 covers 13 amino acids. The read is trimmed to its CDR3 DNA, 39 bases read in frame from base 1. V loses 3 bases of germline sequence and J loses 5 bases, and the interval between the two ends is 9 bases. From the germline V gene, CDR1 is KGHDR and CDR2 is SFDVKD. As for this clonotype: Its target antigen remains unknown. Within one base of it there is no much larger clone, and no base qualities were kept.

All donors were healthy Caucasians. Three unrelated non-twin adults were additionally sequenced: a male aged 18 to 29, a male aged 50 to 60 and a female aged 50 to 60. Miltenyi CD45RO+ enrichment and human naive T-cell isolation kits were used to isolate memory (CD45RO+) and naive T cells from PBMC. Libraries came from 5' RACE. The listed sequencing device is Illumina HiSeq 2000. Template switching added a universal primer binding site, and the final cDNA carried a unique molecular identifier that allowed TCR cDNA molecules to be counted accurately. First-strand cDNA for TCR alpha and beta chains was synthesized from specific primers in the conserved constant-segment region. To control for contamination, every cDNA library carried two barcodes: a SMART-Mk sample barcode plus Illumina barcodes. Two successive PCR steps introduced TruSeq adapter sequences along with Illumina sample barcodes. The TCR alpha and beta cDNA libraries were sequenced on the Illumina HiSeq platform using custom primers. The paper's processing steps were these. MiGEC was used to process raw reads and extract unique molecular identifiers, and MiXCR was used to find CDR3 positions. For each individual, recombination models were inferred using an EM algorithm with the repgenHMM and IGoR tools. Shared clonotype analysis was performed with the tcR package in R, normalizing sharing by the product of cloneset sizes. To study raw recombination without the effects of thymic and clonal selection, out-of-frame nonproductive sequences were analyzed. TCRdb reran the public reads through fastp at Q25 and MiXCR, keeping productive beta chains. Rows matching on CDR3 protein sequence are summarized as one entry with the most common DNA and genes. The V and J calls here are based on TCRdb, not the publication. The sample table contains roughly 690,000 distinct CDR3 sequences; only one count was recorded for less than 7% of them. The ten top clones hold approximately 2% of the sample.

The sample taken for sequencing was naive T cells sorted from blood. In light of the paper, this sample's cell subset or site label describes: cells isolated with a human naive T-cell isolation kit. Recombination linked TRBV24-1 to TRBJ2-5, with no D gene named confidently. This clonotype was obtained from a man aged 18 to 29 in good health. The DNA sequence reads TGTGCCACCAGTGATCTCAACACGGAGACCCAGTACTTC. Its protein is CATSDLNTETQYF.